This T cell receptor (beta chain) was observed in a study of OX40 agonist ivuxolimab in advanced cancers. Broader study findings: CD8+ T cells were the subset that, on average, had more expanded clones than CD4+. Dosing at 0.1 to 3.0 mg/kg was accompanied by clonal expansion of CD4+ and CD8+ blood T cells by week 6.

Comment on this clone: Its antigen remains unidentified.

Germline CDR1 SGDLS, CDR2 YYNGEE. The CDR3 sequence is 14 residues long. Trimming left V 0 bases short and J 2 bases short, with 9 bases between. Clones were sequenced by immunoSEQ multiplex PCR, and TCRdb holds only the in-frame ones, with some missing. The sample lists about 49,000 clones; 85% were seen once. The sequencing here drew on CD4+ or CD8+ T cells sorted from blood, taken in a trial of the OX40 agonist ivuxolimab. This receptor was obtained from an adult with an advanced solid tumor such as melanoma, head and neck, liver or kidney cancer. The chain carries TRBV9 and TRBJ2-7, with D possibly TRBD2 on 5 matching bases. The CDR3 sequence is CASSVGGIAYEQYF. In DNA form, the CDR3 reads TGTGCCAGCAGCGTAGGAGGGATAGCCTACGAGCAGTACTTC.